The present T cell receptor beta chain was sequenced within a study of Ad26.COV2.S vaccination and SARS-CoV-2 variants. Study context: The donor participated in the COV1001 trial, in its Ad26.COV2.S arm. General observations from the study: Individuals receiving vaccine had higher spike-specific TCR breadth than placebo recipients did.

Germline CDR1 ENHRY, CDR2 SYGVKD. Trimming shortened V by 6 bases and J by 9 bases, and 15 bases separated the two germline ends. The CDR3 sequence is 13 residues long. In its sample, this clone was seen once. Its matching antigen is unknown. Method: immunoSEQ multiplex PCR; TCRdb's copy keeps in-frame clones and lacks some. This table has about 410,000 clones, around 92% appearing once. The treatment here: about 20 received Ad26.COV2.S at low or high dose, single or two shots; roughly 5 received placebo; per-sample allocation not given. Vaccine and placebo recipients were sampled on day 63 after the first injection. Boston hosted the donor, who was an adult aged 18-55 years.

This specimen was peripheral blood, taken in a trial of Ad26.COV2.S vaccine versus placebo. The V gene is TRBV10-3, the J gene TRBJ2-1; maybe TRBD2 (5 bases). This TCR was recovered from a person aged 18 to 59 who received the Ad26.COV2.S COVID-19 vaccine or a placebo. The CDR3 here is CAIRADFSSEQFF. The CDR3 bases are TGTGCCATCAGGGCGGACTTTTCCAGTGAGCAGTTCTTC.